This is a list of T cell receptor beta chains from one sample in a study of blood T cell repertoires in COVID-19. Profiled with immunoSEQ multiplex PCR; TCRdb holds only in-frame clones, not every one. The table lists over 400,000 clones, roughly nine tenths of them singletons, with 7.8% in the top ten. Material: peripheral blood. These receptors came from a woman in her fifties or sixties with COVID-19, enrolled during active disease. Each CDR3 is given with its conserved first and last residue. The D gene is left open where the match is weak. A row's size may be missing; if present it is once, few, many or a size class.

abundance	d_gene	v_gene	j_gene	CDR3aa	CDR3nt
NA	NA	TRBV7-2	TRBJ2-7	CASSFNGENEQYF	TGTGCCAGCAGCTTTAACGGAGAGAACGAGCAGTACTTC
once	TRBD1	TRBV9	TRBJ2-7	CASSVDPGDSYEQYF	TGTGCCAGCAGCGTAGACCCCGGGGACAGCTACGAGCAGTACTTC
NA	TRBD1	TRBV9	TRBJ2-7	CASSVRGRIGDEQYF	TGTGCCAGCAGCGTAAGGGGGCGGATCGGGGACGAGCAGTACTTC
NA	NA	TRBV19	TRBJ2-1	CASSIGSNNEQFF	TGTGCCAGTAGTATAGGGAGCAACAATGAGCAGTTCTTC
NA	TRBD1	TRBV6-2/TRBV6-3	TRBJ1-5	CASSSGGRQPQHF	TGTGCCAGCAGTTCAGGGGGCCGTCAGCCCCAGCATTTT
NA	NA	TRBV7-8	TRBJ1-1	CASSLREMNTEAFF	TGTGCCAGCAGCTTACGGGAGATGAACACTGAAGCTTTCTTT
NA	NA	TRBV4-2	TRBJ2-7	CASSQDSMGGPVYEQYF	TGTGCCAGCAGCCAAGACTCAATGGGAGGACCGGTCTACGAGCAGTACTTC
NA	NA	TRBV28	TRBJ1-2	CASSLVRAGGYTF	TGTGCCAGCAGTTTAGTAAGGGCGGGTGGCTACACCTTC
NA	NA	TRBV13	TRBJ1-6	CASSLGQGSNFSPLHF	TGTGCCAGCAGCTTAGGCCAGGGCAGTAATTTTTCACCCCTCCACTTT
NA	NA	TRBV19	TRBJ1-5	CASSRQPDQPQHF	TGTGCCAGTAGTCGACAGCCTGATCAGCCCCAGCATTTT
NA	NA	TRBV19	TRBJ1-4	CASSNRTRNNEKLFF	TGTGCCAGTAGTAACAGGACCAGAAATAATGAAAAACTGTTTTTT
NA	TRBD1	TRBV19	TRBJ2-1	CASSMMGQGMFNEQFF	TGTGCCAGTAGTATGATGGGACAGGGGATGTTCAATGAGCAGTTCTTC
NA	NA	TRBV2	TRBJ1-6	CASSEEGSYNSPLHF	TGTGCCAGCAGTGAGGAGGGATCCTATAATTCACCCCTCCACTTT
NA	NA	TRBV11-2	TRBJ1-1	CASSLSDTREAFF	TGTGCCAGCAGCCTATCGGACACCAGAGAAGCTTTCTTT
NA	NA	TRBV11-2	TRBJ1-2	CASSRETGTNYGYTF	TGTGCCAGCAGCCGTGAGACTGGAACTAACTATGGCTACACCTTC
once	TRBD1	TRBV24-1	TRBJ2-1	CATSDLLTGPGGEQFF	TGTGCCACCAGTGATTTGTTAACAGGTCCAGGGGGTGAGCAGTTCTTC
once	TRBD2	TRBV5-1	TRBJ2-3	CASSLETSGVDTQYF	TGCGCCAGCAGCTTGGAAACTAGCGGGGTGGATACGCAGTATTTT
few	NA	TRBV6-6	TRBJ2-3	CASMQGYGTDTQYF	TGTGCCAGCATGCAGGGGTACGGCACAGATACGCAGTATTTT